Listed below are T cell receptor beta chains from one sample, sequenced in a study of shared clonotypes between healthy human individuals. Sequencing used immunoSEQ multiplex PCR; TCRdb keeps in-frame clones, though not all of them. The data show about 1,900,000 clones, over 85% seen once. The specimen sequenced was naive CD8+ T cells sorted from blood. The source of these receptors is a man between 18 and 29 years old in good health. The CDR3 runs from the conserved cysteine through the conserved F or W. D genes are given only for firm matches. Not every row has a clone size; where given, it reads once, few, many or a size class.

CASSRGGTTDTQYF	TGTGCCAGCAGCCGAGGGGGCACCACAGATACGCAGTATTTT	.	TRBJ2-3	TRBD1	TRBV4-2
CASSLGQTNQPQHF	TGTGCCAGCAGTTTGGGGCAGACCAATCAGCCCCAGCATTTT	.	TRBJ1-5	.	TRBV28
CASGNYEQYF	TGTGCCAGCGGCAACTACGAGCAGTACTTC	.	TRBJ2-7	.	TRBV11-2
CASTPPGGGADTQYF	TGTGCCAGCACCCCGCCGGGAGGGGGGGCAGATACGCAGTATTTT	.	TRBJ2-3	TRBD2	TRBV7-9
CASEADTSNSGANVLTF	TGTGCCAGCGAGGCGGATACTAGTAACTCTGGGGCCAACGTCCTGACTTTC	.	TRBJ2-6	.	TRBV2
CASSLEREITYEQYF	.	.	TRBJ2-7	.	TRBV5-5
CASSQLMGGLLGSPLHF	TGCGCCAGCAGCCAGTTGATGGGGGGCCTTTTGGGATCACCCCTCCACTTT	.	TRBJ1-6	.	TRBV4-1
CAISESGGYNEQFF	TGTGCCATCAGTGAGTCGGGGGGTTACAATGAGCAGTTCTTC	.	TRBJ2-1	.	TRBV10-3
CASGLGTSGNEQFF	TGTGCTAGTGGTCTGGGGACTAGCGGCAATGAGCAGTTCTTC	once	TRBJ2-1	TRBD2	TRBV12-5
CASQRDGVTGYEQYF	TGTGCCAGCCAACGTGACGGGGTTACAGGCTACGAGCAGTACTTC	.	TRBJ2-7	.	TRBV6-1
CASAGGRSGNTIYF	TGTGCCTCCGCAGGGGGCCGCTCTGGAAACACCATATATTTT	.	TRBJ1-3	TRBD1	TRBV30
CASSLELGPYNEQFF	TGTGCCAGCAGCTTAGAGTTAGGTCCCTACAATGAGCAGTTCTTC	.	TRBJ2-1	.	TRBV7-2
CASSLDTSNTEAFF	TGTGCCAGCAGCTTAGATACGTCGAACACTGAAGCTTTCTTT	.	TRBJ1-1	.	TRBV13
CASSLDGLGDEQFF	TGTGCCAGCAGCTTGGACGGGTTAGGGGATGAGCAGTTCTTC	.	TRBJ2-1	.	TRBV5-4
CASSPPRNTGELFF	TGCGCCAGCAGCCCTCCTAGGAACACCGGGGAGCTGTTTTTT	.	TRBJ2-2	.	TRBV4-1
CASSLAWLAGGLFEQFF	TGTGCCAGCAGCTTAGCGTGGCTAGCGGGAGGGTTGTTTGAGCAGTTCTTC	.	TRBJ2-1	TRBD2	TRBV7-9
CASSVEGSGSYNSPLHF	TGTGCCAGCAGCGTAGAAGGGTCCGGCTCCTATAATTCACCCCTCCACTTT	once	TRBJ1-6	.	TRBV9
CASSLETGWNSPLHF	TGTGCCAGCAGCTTAGAAACAGGGTGGAATTCACCCCTCCACTTT	few	TRBJ1-6	.	TRBV11-2
CASSPSVGAGGLSGETQYF	TGTGCCAGCAGTCCCTCGGTAGGAGCGGGAGGCCTATCCGGGGAGACCCAGTACTTC	.	TRBJ2-5	TRBD2	TRBV27
CASSVEGTSAYEQYF	TGTGCCAGCAGCGTAGAAGGGACTAGCGCCTACGAGCAGTACTTC	.	TRBJ2-7	TRBD2	TRBV9
CATPSSLRLTLYEQYF	TGTGCCACCCCTTCAAGTCTCAGACTGACCCTGTACGAGCAGTACTTC	.	TRBJ2-7	.	TRBV28
CASSQASRTVEGYTF	TGCGCCAGCAGCCAAGCCTCGAGGACAGTGGAAGGCTACACCTTC	once	TRBJ1-2	.	TRBV4-1
CASSYSPLKSTDTQYF	TGTGCCAGCAGTTATTCGCCACTAAAATCCACAGATACGCAGTATTTT	.	TRBJ2-3	.	TRBV6-5
CASSLGRNYEQYF	TGTGCCAGCAGTTTAGGACGGAACTACGAGCAGTACTTC	.	TRBJ2-7	.	TRBV27
CASSPSTSGKAQYF	TGTGCCAGCAGTCCCTCCACTAGCGGAAAGGCGCAGTATTTT	.	TRBJ2-3	TRBD2	TRBV27
CASSPGQGNEQFF	TGTGCCAGTAGTCCGGGACAGGGCAATGAGCAGTTCTTC	.	TRBJ2-1	TRBD1	TRBV19
CASSPIPGTGSYQETQYF	TGTGCCAGCAGTCCCATCCCCGGGACAGGGTCTTACCAAGAGACCCAGTACTTC	.	TRBJ2-5	TRBD1	TRBV27
CASTWAGGQETQYF	TGTGCCAGCACCTGGGCGGGTGGACAAGAGACCCAGTACTTC	.	TRBJ2-5	.	TRBV5-5
CASSLAGQVEAFF	TGCGCCAGCAGCTTGGCTGGACAGGTTGAAGCTTTCTTT	.	TRBJ1-1	TRBD1	TRBV5-1
CASDAATGEKLFF	TGTGCCAGCGATGCAGCCACAGGCGAAAAACTGTTTTTT	.	TRBJ1-4	.	TRBV6-1
CASSPPLGLGANVLTF	TGTGCCAGCAGCCCCCCGTTAGGGCTTGGGGCCAACGTCCTGACTTTC	.	TRBJ2-6	.	TRBV7-9
CASSELPRGTDTQYF	TGTGCCAGCAGTGAACTCCCCAGGGGCACAGATACGCAGTATTTT	.	TRBJ2-3	.	TRBV6-1
CASNDRDTEAFF	TGTGCCAGCAATGACAGGGACACTGAAGCTTTCTTT	.	TRBJ1-1	TRBD1	TRBV6-1
CASSYSPGSTDTQYF	TGTGCCAGCAGTTACAGTCCGGGTAGCACAGATACGCAGTATTTT	.	TRBJ2-3	.	TRBV6-5
CASSIDLRGTAWGTEAFF	TGTGCCAGTAGTATAGATCTAAGAGGGACAGCCTGGGGGACTGAAGCTTTCTTT	.	TRBJ1-1	TRBD1	TRBV19
CASSGRTGGYTGELFF	TGTGCCAGCAGCGGCCGGACAGGGGGCTACACCGGGGAGCTGTTTTTT	.	TRBJ2-2	TRBD1	TRBV7-9
CAISESEGQNTEAFF	TGTGCCATCAGTGAGTCGGAGGGACAGAACACTGAAGCTTTCTTT	.	TRBJ1-1	.	TRBV10-3
CASSQELNQPQHF	TGCGCCAGCAGCCAAGAGCTCAATCAGCCCCAGCATTTT	.	TRBJ1-5	.	TRBV4-1
CAISDPGLQETQYF	TGTGCCATCAGTGACCCGGGCCTTCAAGAGACCCAGTACTTC	.	TRBJ2-5	.	TRBV10-3
CASSDRGDGRNIQYF	TGTGCCAGCAGCGACCGGGGAGACGGAAGAAACATTCAGTACTTC	.	TRBJ2-4	.	TRBV27
CASSSRLAGDPGNEQFF	TGTGCCAGCAGCTCCCGACTAGCGGGAGACCCAGGGAATGAGCAGTTCTTC	.	TRBJ2-1	TRBD2	TRBV7-9
CASSGLASYEQYF	TGTGCCAGCAGTGGACTAGCTTCCTACGAGCAGTACTTC	.	TRBJ2-7	TRBD2	TRBV6-6
CASSGLGAQETQYF	TGTGCCAGCAGCGGCCTGGGCGCTCAAGAGACCCAGTACTTC	.	TRBJ2-5	.	TRBV6-5
CASSESGLAGVFGETQYF	TGCGCCAGCAGTGAGTCAGGGCTAGCGGGAGTTTTCGGGGAGACCCAGTACTTC	.	TRBJ2-5	TRBD2	TRBV10-2
CASTWGGGSYEQYF	TGTGCCAGCACCTGGGGGGGAGGATCCTACGAGCAGTACTTC	once	TRBJ2-7	TRBD2	TRBV11-2
CASSRDSLYEQYF	TGTGCCAGCAGCCGGGACAGCCTCTACGAGCAGTACTTC	.	TRBJ2-7	TRBD1	TRBV7-9
CASSLEGLNTEAFF	TGTGCCAGCAGCTTAGAGGGACTGAACACTGAAGCTTTCTTT	.	TRBJ1-1	.	TRBV11-2
CASSYDDSVEYEQYF	TGTGCCAGCAGTTACGACGATTCGGTGGAGTACGAGCAGTACTTC	.	TRBJ2-7	.	TRBV6-6
CASSLLGHTYEQYF	TGTGCCAGCAGTTTGCTCGGACACACGTACGAGCAGTACTTC	.	TRBJ2-7	.	TRBV27
CAWSYGAGETQYF	TGTGCCTGGAGTTACGGGGCCGGGGAGACCCAGTACTTC	once	TRBJ2-5	.	TRBV30
CARGGRSRLGQALPQPQHF	TGTGCCAGAGGGGGAAGGAGTAGGTTGGGTCAGGCTCTCCCGCAGCCCCAGCATTTT	.	TRBJ1-5	.	TRBV9